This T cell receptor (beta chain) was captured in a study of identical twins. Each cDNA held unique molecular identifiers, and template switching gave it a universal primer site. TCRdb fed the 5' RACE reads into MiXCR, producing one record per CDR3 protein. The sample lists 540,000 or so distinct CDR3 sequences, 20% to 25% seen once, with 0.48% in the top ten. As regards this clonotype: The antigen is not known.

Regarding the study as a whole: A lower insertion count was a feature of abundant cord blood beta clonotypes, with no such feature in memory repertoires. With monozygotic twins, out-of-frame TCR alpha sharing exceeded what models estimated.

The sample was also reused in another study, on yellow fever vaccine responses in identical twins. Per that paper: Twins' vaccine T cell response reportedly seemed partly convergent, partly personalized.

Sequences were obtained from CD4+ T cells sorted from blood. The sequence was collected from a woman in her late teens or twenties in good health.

The CDR3 here is CASSHDRGRYEQYF. As DNA, the CDR3 is TGTGCCAGCAGCCATGACAGGGGGCGCTACGAGCAGTACTTC. J is TRBJ2-7 and V is TRBV12-3 or TRBV12-4; 10 bases align to TRBD1. The CDR3 consists of 14 residues. Germline trimming cut 6 bases from V and 3 bases from J; bases unmatched to any gene: 5.